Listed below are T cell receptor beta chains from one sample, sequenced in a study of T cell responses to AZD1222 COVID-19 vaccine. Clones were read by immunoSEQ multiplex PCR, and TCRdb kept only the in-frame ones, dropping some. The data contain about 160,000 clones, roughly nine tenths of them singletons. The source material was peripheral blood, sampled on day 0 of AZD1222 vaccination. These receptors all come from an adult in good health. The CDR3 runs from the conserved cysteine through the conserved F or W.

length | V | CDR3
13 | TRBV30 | CAWSGSGGNEQFF
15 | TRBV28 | CASSGYDRSQETQYF
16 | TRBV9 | CASSPGLAGGTGELFF
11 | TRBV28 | CAIWGNTEAFF
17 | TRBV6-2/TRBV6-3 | CASSYSALASSYNEQFF
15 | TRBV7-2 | CASSLTSGSSYEQYF
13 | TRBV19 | CASSMQGGQPQHF
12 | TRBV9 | CASSAARDTIYF
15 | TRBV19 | CASSRDRGLETEAFF
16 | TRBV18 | CASSQPGQGNTGELFF
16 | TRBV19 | CASSPDRGRRTYGYTF
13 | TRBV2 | CASTIDMNTEAFF
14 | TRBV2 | CASSVQGLREKLFF
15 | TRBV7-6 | CASSSNRVSTDTQYF
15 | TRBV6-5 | CASSAGLADFYEQYF
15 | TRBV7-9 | CASSPGGGQNTEAFF
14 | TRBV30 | CAWTKLTGGTEAFF
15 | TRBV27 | CASSAYRDRRYEQYF
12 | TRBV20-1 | CSASRVTYEQYF
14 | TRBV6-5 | CGAGVSSTYNEQFF
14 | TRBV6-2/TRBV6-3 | CASSYGTENQPQHF
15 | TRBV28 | CASNTDGSQGNIQYF